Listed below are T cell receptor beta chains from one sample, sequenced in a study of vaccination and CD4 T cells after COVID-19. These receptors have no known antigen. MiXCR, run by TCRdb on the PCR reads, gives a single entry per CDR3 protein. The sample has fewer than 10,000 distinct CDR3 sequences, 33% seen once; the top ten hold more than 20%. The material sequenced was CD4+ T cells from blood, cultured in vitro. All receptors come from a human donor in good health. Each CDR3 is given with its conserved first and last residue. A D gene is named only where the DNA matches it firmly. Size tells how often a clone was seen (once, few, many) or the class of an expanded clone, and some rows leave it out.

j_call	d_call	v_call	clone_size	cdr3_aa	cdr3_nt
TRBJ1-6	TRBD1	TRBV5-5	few	CASSLDRAPPLHF	TGTGCCAGCAGCCTAGACAGGGCTCCACCCCTCCACTTT
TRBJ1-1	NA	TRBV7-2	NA	CASGRMGVLEAFF	TGTGCCAGCGGACGGATGGGCGTTTTGGAAGCTTTCTTT
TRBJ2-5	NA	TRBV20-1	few	CSAVRQETQYF	TGCAGTGCTGTCAGGCAAGAGACCCAGTACTTC
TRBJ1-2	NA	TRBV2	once	CASSEGVGAGVGYGYTF	TGTGCCAGCAGTGAAGGAGTGGGGGCAGGGGTTGGCTATGGCTACACCTTC
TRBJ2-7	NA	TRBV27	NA	CASNPGSLVFYEQYF	TGTGCCAGCAACCCTGGCTCGTTAGTCTTCTACGAGCAGTACTTC
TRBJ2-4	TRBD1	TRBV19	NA	CASSPPGQGVKNIQYF	TGTGCCAGTAGTCCCCCGGGACAGGGGGTCAAAAACATTCAGTACTTC
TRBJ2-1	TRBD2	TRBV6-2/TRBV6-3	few	CASSYSGGGEQFF	TGTGCCAGCAGTTACTCGGGGGGGGGTGAGCAGTTCTTC
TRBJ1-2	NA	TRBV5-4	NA	CASSLGRAEDYGYTF	TGTGCCAGCAGCTTGGGGCGAGCCGAGGACTATGGCTACACCTTC
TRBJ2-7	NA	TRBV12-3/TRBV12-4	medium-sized	CASSLGGSSGQYF	TGTGCCAGCAGTTTAGGGGGGAGTTCAGGGCAGTACTTC
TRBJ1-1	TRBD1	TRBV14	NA	CASSGQGPTEAFF	TGTGCCAGCAGTGGACAGGGCCCCACTGAAGCTTTCTTT
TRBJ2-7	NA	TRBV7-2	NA	CASSLSSMGIEQYF	TGTGCCAGCAGCTTAAGTTCAATGGGAATCGAGCAGTACTTC
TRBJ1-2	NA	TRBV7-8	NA	CASSLGVAWTANYGYTF	TGTGCCAGCAGCTTAGGAGTCGCATGGACTGCTAACTATGGCTACACCTTC
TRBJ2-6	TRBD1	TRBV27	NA	CASSSRTGGGSGANVLTF	TGTGCCAGCAGTTCGCGGACAGGGGGGGGCTCTGGGGCCAACGTCCTGACTTTC
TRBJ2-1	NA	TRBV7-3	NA	CASSLIMGSGGEQFF	TGTGCCAGCAGCTTAATTATGGGTAGCGGCGGTGAGCAGTTCTTC
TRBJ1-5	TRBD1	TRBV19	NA	CASSQARDRVSNQPQHF	TGTGCCAGTAGCCAGGCACGGGACAGGGTATCCAATCAGCCCCAGCATTTT
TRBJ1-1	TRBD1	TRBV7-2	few	CASSRMGAGGNTEAFF	TGTGCCAGCAGCCGTATGGGGGCAGGGGGGAACACTGAAGCTTTCTTT